A single sample is the source of the 23 T cell receptor beta chains below, sequenced in a study of shared clonotypes between healthy human individuals. The repertoire was sequenced with immunoSEQ multiplex PCR; TCRdb's copy has only in-frame clones and lacks some. This table has 2 million to 2.5 million clones, over 85% appearing once. Sequenced sample: naive CD4+ T cells from PBMCs. As to subset: CD45RA+ positively selected. The receptor source for this set is a man aged 18 to 35 in good health. Some clones in this sample may be carry-over from other donors' samples.

The chain uses TRBV7-2 and TRBJ2-7; a weak D match, TRBD1 (5 bases). This CDR3 contains 14 residues. Trimming took off 2 bases at V and 2 bases at J, with 10 bases between the two ends. CDR1 SGHTA and CDR2 FQGNSA come from the germline V gene. The DNA for the CDR3 is TGTGCCAGCAGCTTATATTGGGGCGCCTACGAGCAGTACTTC. Translated, it gives CASSLYWGAYEQYF.

This chain joins TRBV25-1 and TRBJ2-7; tentative D call: TRBD2 (6 bases). The ends were cut back, 3 bases at V and 6 bases at J, with 18 bases in the middle. The germline V gene has CDR1 MGHDK and CDR2 SYGVNS. The CDR3 has 15 amino acids. The CDR3 nucleotides read TGTGCCAGCAGTGACCCCGTTGCAGGGAGGTTCGAGCAGTACTTC. Its protein is CASSDPVAGRFEQYF.

The chain recombines TRBV4-3 with TRBJ2-7, with TRBD1 as a possible D gene (6 bases). CDR3 length: 17 amino acids. CDR1 and CDR2 (germline): LGHNA, YSLEER. Between the trimmed V and J ends, which lost 4 bases and 2 bases, there was a span of 21 bases. The CDR3 sequence is CASSRTLTGTTTYEQYF. The CDR3 DNA sequence: TGCGCCAGCAGCCGCACGCTGACCGGGACAACCACCTACGAGCAGTACTTC.

The chain recombines TRBV7-2 with TRBJ2-3, with 8 bases fitting TRBD2. The CDR3 is made up of 14 amino acids. V lost 5 bases, J lost 5 bases, and 6 bases stayed unmatched. CDR1 and CDR2 (germline): SGHTA, FQGNSA. In DNA, the CDR3 is TGTGCCAGCAGCCGGGGGCTAGCGGGAGATACGCAGTATTTT. Protein sequence: CASSRGLAGDTQYF.

The chain recombines TRBV6-5 with TRBJ1-1; TRBD1 agrees at 10 bases. This CDR3 has 14 amino acids. CDR1 MNHEY and CDR2 SVGAGI come from the germline V gene. With 7 bases clipped from V and 7 bases from J, the junction kept 9 bases outside the gene matches. CDR3: CASIKDGTGVEAFF. The CDR3 DNA sequence: TGTGCCAGCATTAAAGATGGGACAGGGGTTGAAGCTTTCTTT.

The chain links TRBV5-6 to TRBJ2-4, with D tentatively TRBD1 (6 bases). The CDR3 has 16 residues. Germline values: CDR1 SGHDT, CDR2 YYEEEE. Trimming took 4 bases from V and 0 from J, leaving 14 bases between them. The CDR3 DNA follows: TGTGCCAGCAGCCAACTGGACAGCTTAGCCAAAAACATTCAGTACTTC. It is translated as CASSQLDSLAKNIQYF. The full variable domain, rest sourced from reference TRBV5-6 and TRBJ2-4, is DAGVTQSPTHLIKTRGQQVTLRCSPKSGHDTVSWYQQALGQGPQFIFQYYEEEERQRGNFPDRFSGHQFPNYSSELNVNALLLGDSALYLCASSQLDSLAKNIQYFGAGTRLSVL.

CDR3 loop: CASSTGTGDPYEQYF. CDR3 DNA: TGTGCCAGCAGCACCGGGACAGGGGATCCCTACGAGCAGTACTTC. V is TRBV7-9 and J is TRBJ2-7, with 10 positions matching TRBD1. Germline-derived CDR1 and CDR2 are SEHNR and FQNEAQ (reference sequence). CDR3 length: 15 amino acids. V lost 5 bases, J lost 2 bases, and 6 bases stayed unmatched. Variable domain in full (rest from reference TRBV7-9 and TRBJ2-7): DTGVSQNPRHKITKRGQNVTFRCDPISEHNRLYWYRQTLGQGPEFLTYFQNEAQLEKSRLLSDRFSAERPKGSFSTLEIQRTEQGDSAMYLCASSTGTGDPYEQYFGPGTRLTVT.

The V and J genes are TRBV29-1 and TRBJ2-1, with D unresolved. This CDR3 comprises 12 residues. V lost 4 bases and J lost 9, with 13 bases in between. Germline lookup yields CDR1 SQVTM and CDR2 ANQGSEA. CDR3 sequence reads: CSVAGFNVEQFF. CDR3 DNA: TGCAGCGTTGCGGGTTTTAATGTTGAGCAGTTCTTC.

The chain employs TRBV6-5 and TRBJ2-2; possible D gene TRBD2, 6 bases. The germline gives CDR1 MNHEY, CDR2 SVGAGI. CDR3 size: 15 residues. V was trimmed by 0 bases and J by 4 bases, leaving 9 bases between them. CDR3 coding DNA: TGTGCCAGCAGTTACTCGTTTAGCGGCACCGGGGAGCTGTTTTTT. It encodes CASSYSFSGTGELFF.

This chain joins TRBV7-9 and TRBJ1-5; D unclear. The length of the CDR3 is 12 residues. Trimming shortened V by 4 bases and J by 5 bases, and 6 bases separated the two germline ends. Germline CDR1 is SEHNR and CDR2 is FQNEAQ (reference sequence). The CDR3 loop is CASSYWDQPQHF. CDR3 bases: TGTGCCAGCAGCTACTGGGATCAGCCCCAGCATTTT.

The chain couples TRBV27 to TRBJ2-6; a possible D gene is TRBD2 (5 bases). Trimming removed 1 base from V and 2 bases from J, with 6 bases in between. There are 15 residues in the CDR3. Germline lookup yields CDR1 MNHEY and CDR2 SMNVEV (reference sequence). The DNA for the CDR3 is TGTGCCAGCAGTTTATACGGGGCTGGGGCCAACGTCCTGACTTTC. This codes for CASSLYGAGANVLTF.

The chain recombines TRBV6-6 with TRBJ1-6; no clear D gene. Trimming cost V 7 bases and J 9 bases, with 13 bases left between them. The CDR3 is 13 amino acids. CDR1 is MNHNY and CDR2 is SVGAGI in the germline V gene (reference sequence). The CDR3 reads CASTVGGFSPLHF. CDR3 DNA sequence: TGTGCCAGCACCGTGGGAGGGTTTTCACCCCTCCACTTT.

This clone occurred once. This specimen includes other DNA sequences encoding the same CDR3. This chain uses TRBV5-4 with TRBJ2-5; 8 bases are a match to TRBD1. This CDR3 region has 15 residues. With V trimmed by 4 bases and J by 5 bases, 10 bases remained unmatched. CDR1 SGHNT and CDR2 YYREEE come from the germline V gene (reference sequence). The CDR3 protein is CASSQTGQGQETQYF. The CDR3 DNA is TGTGCCAGCAGCCAAACCGGACAGGGTCAGGAGACCCAGTACTTC.

Only one count was recorded for this clone. This chain uses TRBV6-1 with TRBJ2-5; 8 nucleotides align to TRBD1. This CDR3 is 14 amino acids long. V lost 4 bases to trimming and J lost 1 base; unmatched junction nucleotides: 2. Germline V gene lookup returns CDR1 MNHNS and CDR2 SASEGT. The CDR3 sequence: CASSVRGRQETQYF. DNA for the CDR3: TGTGCCAGCAGTGTCAGGGGGCGCCAAGAGACCCAGTACTTC.

The V call is TRBV19, the J call TRBJ1-5; no clear D gene. CDR3 size: 16 residues. Per germline, CDR1 LNHDA and CDR2 SQIVND (reference sequence). V lost 3 bases and J lost 0, with 12 bases in between. The chain's CDR3 is CASSIVGTYSNQPQHF. As DNA, the CDR3 is TGTGCCAGTAGTATCGTTGGCACCTATAGCAATCAGCCCCAGCATTTT.

This rearrangement joins TRBV18 to TRBJ2-5, with TRBD1 matching 8 bases. CDR1 is KGHSH, CDR2 LQKENI, per germline. The CDR3 runs 16 residues. The V segment lost 0 bases and the J segment 3 bases; nucleotides outside the gene matches: 6. CDR3 nucleotide sequence: TGTGCCAGCTCACCACCGACAGGGGAAAGGGAAGAGACCCAGTACTTC. It encodes CASSPPTGEREETQYF.

This clone was recorded a few times. The genes are TRBV19 and TRBJ1-1, with a weak D call TRBD1 (6 bases). CDR1 LNHDA and CDR2 SQIVND come from the germline V gene (reference sequence). The germline V and J ends were trimmed by 7 bases and 6 bases, with 15 bases remaining between them. The length of the CDR3 is 13 residues. The CDR3 nucleotides are TGTGCCAGTACGGACAGAGGACGACCTGAAGCTTTCTTT. This gives the protein CASTDRGRPEAFF.

Concerning this clone: The sample holds other DNA sequences that translate to the same CDR3. The chain combines TRBV28 with TRBJ1-5; no firm D call. The germline V gene encodes CDR1 MDHEN and CDR2 SYDVKM. Trimming took off 6 bases at V and 4 bases at J, with 10 bases between the two ends. The CDR3 has 13 amino acids. The CDR3 DNA is TGTGCCAGCAGGACGGGTCTTAATCAGCCCCAGCATTTT. This gives the protein CASRTGLNQPQHF.

The V and J genes are TRBV11-2 and TRBJ2-1; 13 nucleotides line up with TRBD2. Per germline, CDR1 SGHAT and CDR2 FQNNGV. The CDR3 covers 18 residues. V shed 1 base, J shed 0 bases, and the junction held 3 bases outside the gene matches. The CDR3 region has the DNA TGTGCCAGCAGCTTAGGGACTAGCGGGAGAGGCTCCTACAATGAGCAGTTCTTC. It yields the protein CASSLGTSGRGSYNEQFF.

This clone was recorded once. This chain links TRBV19 with TRBJ2-1, with a weak D call TRBD1 (7 bases). Trimming shortened V by 5 bases and J by 4 bases, and 21 bases separated the two germline ends. The CDR3 totals 17 residues. Germline V gives CDR1 LNHDA, CDR2 SQIVND (reference sequence). CDR3 amino acids: CASSSHARGTAYNEQFF. For the CDR3, the DNA is TGTGCCAGTAGTTCCCACGCGCGCGGGACAGCTTACAATGAGCAGTTCTTC.

CDR3: CASSELYTGTGGRDEQFF. The CDR3 nucleotides read TGTGCCAGCAGTGAACTATACACCGGGACAGGGGGTCGGGATGAGCAGTTCTTC. This chain connects TRBV2 to TRBJ2-1; TRBD1 matches 11 bases. This CDR3 is built from 18 residues. V shed 2 bases, J shed 8 bases, and the junction held 14 bases outside the gene matches. Germline loops: CDR1 SNHLY, CDR2 FYNNEI.

In its sample, this clone was seen once. The genes are TRBV9 and TRBJ2-3, with 12 nucleotides matching TRBD2. This CDR3 comprises 16 residues. The V and J ends lost 5 bases and 4 bases, in that order; junction bases with no gene match: 8. Germline V gene sequence: CDR1 SGDLS, CDR2 YYNGEE. In DNA, the CDR3 is TGTGCCAGCAGTAGAACGACTAGCGGGAGTCCAGATACGCAGTATTTT. It translates to CASSRTTSGSPDTQYF.

This clone was observed a single time. The chain carries TRBV4-1 and TRBJ2-7; tentatively, D is TRBD2 (6 bases). Germline CDR1 reads MGHRA; CDR2 reads YSYEKL. CDR3 size: 16 residues. Trimming stripped 2 bases from V and 0 bases from J, with 14 bases between. The CDR3 sequence: CASSQRSGLSSYEQYF. The CDR3 DNA follows: TGCGCCAGCAGCCAACGGTCAGGACTAAGCTCCTACGAGCAGTACTTC.